This T cell receptor (beta chain) appears in the sequencing data of a study of shared clonotypes between healthy human individuals. The CDR3 is 14 amino acids. The V gene end was trimmed by 1 base and the J gene end by 5 bases; junction bases not matched to a gene: 4. The germline V gene has CDR1 SGHVS and CDR2 FQNEAQ. Findings and limits, study-wide: Roughly 5% of naive CD4 clonotypes were common to several donors.

The protocol was immunoSEQ multiplex PCR, while the TCRdb copy is restricted to in-frame clones and leaves out a portion. This table holds some 2,500,000 clones, 80% to 95% found once. About this clone itself: Its antigen is undetermined.

The source of this sequence is a man aged 18 to 30 in good health. Some clones in this sample may be carry-over from other donors' samples. The specimen was naive CD4+ T cells from PBMCs. Subset given: CD45RA+ positively selected. The rearrangement uses TRBV7-8 and TRBJ1-1, with TRBD1 identical over 7 bases. The CDR3: CASSLEGASTEAFF. In nucleotides, the CDR3 is TGTGCCAGCAGCTTAGAGGGGGCAAGTACTGAAGCTTTCTTT.